These T cell receptor beta chains were read from a single sample in a study of early T cells in non-severe SARS-CoV-2 infection. MiXCR, run by TCRdb on the 5' RACE reads, gives a single entry per CDR3 protein. Of over 55,000 distinct CDR3 sequences in the sample, more than 9% are singletons; the top ten hold about 1.2%. Sequenced input: whole blood. These receptors were obtained from an adult who was a healthcare worker with PCR-confirmed SARS-CoV-2 infection or an uninfected control (not recorded which). CDR3s include the opening cysteine and the closing phenylalanine or tryptophan. D genes are given only for firm matches. Clone size, where shown, is once, few, many, or a class for clones that have expanded.

cdr3_nt cdr3_aa v_call clone_size d_call j_call
TGTGCCAGCAATCTAAACAGGGGGCCAGCGTCCACGCAGTATTTT CASNLNRGPASTQYF TRBV12-3/TRBV12-4 . TRBD1 TRBJ2-3
TGCGCCAGCCATTCGACAGGCCTTAGCTATGGGGAGCTGTTTTTT CASHSTGLSYGELFF TRBV5-1 many . TRBJ2-2
TGCAGTGCTGGTGGGGGACAGGCCCACAATGAGCAGTTCTTC CSAGGGQAHNEQFF TRBV20-1 . TRBD1 TRBJ2-1
TGTGCCAGCAGTTTTGCGGGGGGAGGCACAGATACGCAGTATTTT CASSFAGGGTDTQYF TRBV12-3/TRBV12-4 few TRBD2 TRBJ2-3
TGTGCCAGCAGGAACTGGACAGGGGGTATCTACAATGAGCAGTTCTTC CASRNWTGGIYNEQFF TRBV6-6 few TRBD1 TRBJ2-1
TGTGCCAGCAGCTTAGCGGGACAGTCGAACACTGAAGCTTTCTTT CASSLAGQSNTEAFF TRBV7-6 few TRBD1 TRBJ1-1
TGCAGTGCTAGAGATCCCGTCAAAACGGGGCTCAATGAAAAACTGTTTTTT CSARDPVKTGLNEKLFF TRBV20-1 once . TRBJ1-4
TGTGCCAGCAGCTTGGGCAGAGGCGAAAAACTGTTTTTT CASSLGRGEKLFF TRBV5-7 . . TRBJ1-4
TGTGCCAGCAGCTTAGGGGGGATTGGCACTGAAGCTTTCTTT CASSLGGIGTEAFF TRBV7-6 . . TRBJ1-1
TGTGCCACCAGCAGAGAATTACAGGGCGACACTGAAGCTTTCTTT CATSRELQGDTEAFF TRBV15 few . TRBJ1-1
TGTGCCAGCAGCCCCAATAGGGGAAGGAATGGCTACACCTTC CASSPNRGRNGYTF TRBV3-1 . . TRBJ1-2
TGCAGCGTTGATAGGTCAGGTGGCTACACCTTC CSVDRSGGYTF TRBV29-1 few . TRBJ1-2
TGCAGTGCTCCCCCCAGGACGGACAATGAGCAGTTCTTC CSAPPRTDNEQFF TRBV20-1 . . TRBJ2-1
TGTGCCAGCAGGGACAGGGAATCACCCCTCCACTTT CASRDRESPLHF TRBV7-9 medium-sized TRBD1 TRBJ1-6
TGTGCCAGCAGCTTAGCCTCTAGCGGGTACAATGAGCAGTTCTTC CASSLASSGYNEQFF TRBV11-2 few TRBD2 TRBJ2-1
TGTGCCAGCAGCCAGAACAGGGTGAACACTGAAGCTTTCTTT CASSQNRVNTEAFF TRBV3-1 many . TRBJ1-1
TGTGCCAGCAGTTACTTAGGGGGGCCGAAAGGCTACACCTTC CASSYLGGPKGYTF TRBV7-9 . . TRBJ1-2
TGTGCCAGCAAAATACAGGGAAGTCAAGAGACCCAGTACTTC CASKIQGSQETQYF TRBV3-1 few . TRBJ2-5
TGTGCCAGCTCACCACCCCAGGGGACTAACTATGGCTACACCTTC CASSPPQGTNYGYTF TRBV18 few . TRBJ1-2
TGCAGTGCCGGGGCGAGGGGGTCTATGAACACTGAAGCTTTCTTT CSAGARGSMNTEAFF TRBV20-1 few . TRBJ1-1
TGCGCCAGCAGCCAAGATCCGGGACATCCGACCCCCACAGATACGCAGTATTTT CASSQDPGHPTPTDTQYF TRBV4-1 many . TRBJ2-3
TGTGCCAGCTCATCCCAGGGCGAAGGCTACACCTTC CASSSQGEGYTF TRBV18 few . TRBJ1-2
TGTGCCAGCAGCCAAGATGTTGCGGGGGGGCTGGCAGAGACCCAGTACTTC CASSQDVAGGLAETQYF TRBV4-2 few TRBD2 TRBJ2-5
TGTGCTAGTGGTTTGGTACTACAGGGGGACACTGAAGCTTTCTTT CASGLVLQGDTEAFF TRBV12-5 many TRBD1 TRBJ1-1
TGTGCCAGCAGGAATGGTCGGGGGGAGACCCAGTACTTC CASRNGRGETQYF TRBV27 . . TRBJ2-5
TGCAGCGTTCTAGCGGGGAGCACAGATACGCAGTATTTT CSVLAGSTDTQYF TRBV29-1 few TRBD2 TRBJ2-3
TGTGCCAGCAGCTTACAGGGACAGAGTCAAGAGACCCAGTACTTC CASSLQGQSQETQYF TRBV7-9 . TRBD1 TRBJ2-5
TGTGCCAGCAGTGGCAGCCTACCGAACACCGGGGAGCTGTTTTTT CASSGSLPNTGELFF TRBV6-1 few . TRBJ2-2
TGCGCCAGCAGCCCGGTGGGTGGAATTCGCAATGAGCAGTTCTTC CASSPVGGIRNEQFF TRBV5-1 . . TRBJ2-1
TGTGCCAGCAGTTTGCCGAGCGGGGGGGCGAATACGCAGTATTTT CASSLPSGGANTQYF TRBV28 few TRBD2 TRBJ2-3
TGTGCCAGCAGCTTAGAGGGGGCCGGGAATCAGCCCCAGCATTTT CASSLEGAGNQPQHF TRBV7-6 few TRBD1 TRBJ1-5
TGTGCCAGCAGCCAAGACCGACGACTAGCGGGGGGGCAGTCAGATACGCAGTATTTT CASSQDRRLAGGQSDTQYF TRBV4-2 many TRBD2 TRBJ2-3
TGTGCCAGCAGCGTAGAAGGGACTACTGACAATGAGCAGTTCTTC CASSVEGTTDNEQFF TRBV9 . TRBD2 TRBJ2-1
TGCAGTGCTAGAGACGGGCAGGTCAGGAGCGGGGGGTACAATGAGCAGTTCTTC CSARDGQVRSGGYNEQFF TRBV20-1 many TRBD2 TRBJ2-1
TGTGCCAGCAGTTTAGCCTGGGGCTCTGGAAACACCATATATTTT CASSLAWGSGNTIYF TRBV12-3/TRBV12-4 few . TRBJ1-3
TGTGCCAGCAGCGCTGAAGGGATGAACACTGAAGCTTTCTTT CASSAEGMNTEAFF TRBV2 . . TRBJ1-1
TGTGCCAGCAGCTTCGGTTCGGTTTTCTCTGGAAACACCATATATTTT CASSFGSVFSGNTIYF TRBV11-2 few . TRBJ1-3
TGTGCCAGCAGCGCCGGGACAGCGCAAGAGACCCAGTACTTC CASSAGTAQETQYF TRBV12-3/TRBV12-4 many TRBD1 TRBJ2-5
TGCGCCAGCAGCTTGTTCTCGACTAAATTTTATACGGAGACCCAGTACTTC CASSLFSTKFYTETQYF TRBV5-1 many . TRBJ2-5
TGTGCCAGCAGCTTAGGGGACAGGGGACGTCGAGAGACCCAGTACTTC CASSLGDRGRRETQYF TRBV11-3 . TRBD1 TRBJ2-5
TGCGCCAGCGGATGGGGGGGGACTGAAGCTTTCTTT CASGWGGTEAFF TRBV10-2 few . TRBJ1-1
TGTGCCTGGAGCAGGCTGAACACTGAAGCTTTCTTT CAWSRLNTEAFF TRBV30 . . TRBJ1-1
TGCGCCAGCAGCCGCGAACCGGGACAGAACACCGGGGAGCTGTTTTTT CASSREPGQNTGELFF TRBV4-1 few . TRBJ2-2
TGCAGTGCTAGGTCCCTATACAATGAGCAGTTCTTC CSARSLYNEQFF TRBV20-1 . . TRBJ2-1
TGCGCCAGCAGCGCTTCCCGTGGGGCTCAGCCCCAGCATTTT CASSASRGAQPQHF TRBV10-1 . . TRBJ1-5
TGTGCCAGCAGCATCATTACTGGGGCCAACGTCCTGACTTTC CASSIITGANVLTF TRBV7-2 few . TRBJ2-6
TGCGCCAGCAGCTTGGGAGACCTGAACACTGAAGCTTTCTTT CASSLGDLNTEAFF TRBV5-1 . . TRBJ1-1